Following are 30 T cell receptor beta chains from one sample sequenced in a study of response to subunit inactivated influenza vaccine (dated by TCRdb to the late 2010s). Library method: RT-PCR. This sample was sequenced with an Illumina HiSeq 2500. TCRdb reworked the public reads: Q25 trimming with fastp, MiXCR clone assembly, productive beta chains retained. Each entry merges the rows of one CDR3 protein and shows their most common DNA and genes. The sample records 450,000 to 550,000 distinct CDR3 sequences, approximately 24% of which are singletons. The ten largest make up under 2.5% of the sample. The sequences come from CD4+ T cells sorted from PBMCs, collected 4 to 6 days after vaccination. Source of these receptors: a man between 45 and 60 years old who received an inactivated influenza vaccine. Donor details come from another sample of the same person, matched by shared clones.

This clonotype turned up a few times. The genes are TRBV20-1 and TRBJ2-5; D remains unclear. Germline assignment: CDR1 DFQATT and CDR2 SNEGSKA (reference sequence). This CDR3 region has 11 residues. V lost 4 bases to trimming and J lost 5 bases, with 8 bases between them. CDR3 sequence: CSAISLETQYF. CDR3 coding DNA: TGCAGTGCTATATCACTGGAGACCCAGTACTTC.

This clonotype has a handful of counts. The V call is TRBV5-4, the J call TRBJ2-2; 9 nucleotides agree with TRBD2. The CDR3 is 16 residues long. The V segment lost 3 bases and the J segment 6 bases; nucleotides outside the gene matches: 9. Germline CDR1 reads SGHNT; CDR2 reads YYREEE (reference sequence). The CDR3 loop is CASSSRVAGVAGELFF. CDR3 sequence (DNA): TGTGCCAGCAGCTCCCGGGTAGCGGGGGTGGCCGGGGAGCTGTTTTTT.

This clonotype has ten or more counts. This chain links TRBV5-1 with TRBJ2-1; maybe TRBD2 (6 bases). Deletions cut 4 bases from V and 2 bases from J, with 13 bases between. Per germline, CDR1 SGHRS and CDR2 YFSETQ. CDR3 length: 15 amino acids. The CDR3 coding sequence is TGCGCCAGCAGCGTAAGCGGGCTTACCTACAATGAGCAGTTCTTC. As protein: CASSVSGLTYNEQFF. The whole variable domain, remainder taken from reference TRBV5-1 and TRBJ2-1, is KAGVTQTPRYLIKTRGQQVTLSCSPISGHRSVSWYQQTPGQGLQFLFEYFSETQRNKGNFPGRFSGRQFSNSRSEMNVSTLELGDSALYLCASSVSGLTYNEQFFGPGTRLTVL.

This clonotype turned up a few times. The CDR3 loop is CASSSGLAGGWTGELFF. The CDR3 DNA reads as TGTGCCAGCAGCTCGGGACTAGCGGGAGGGTGGACCGGGGAGCTGTTTTTT. The rearrangement links TRBV5-5 to TRBJ2-2; TRBD2 matches at 16 bases. V shed 3 bases, J shed 5 bases, and the junction held 4 bases outside the gene matches. CDR1 and CDR2 from the germline V gene are SGHKS and YYEKEE (reference sequence). The CDR3 spans 17 residues. Using reference TRBV5-5 and TRBJ2-2 for the parts outside the CDR3, the full variable domain is DAGVTQSPTHLIKTRGQQVTLRCSPISGHKSVSWYQQVLGQGPQFIFQYYEKEERGRGNFPDRFSARQFPNYSSELNVNALLLGDSALYLCASSSGLAGGWTGELFFGEGSRLTVL.

V is TRBV6-4 and J is TRBJ2-3; 7 positions agree with TRBD1. Germline loops: CDR1 MRHNA, CDR2 SNTAGT. The J segment lost 4 bases and the V segment lost 4 bases, leaving 5 bases of the junction unmatched. This CDR3 comprises 14 residues. CDR3 residues: CASSADRVADTQYF. CDR3 coding DNA: TGTGCCAGCAGTGCCGACAGGGTGGCAGATACGCAGTATTTT.

This clonotype has more than one count but fewer than ten. The chain links TRBV7-2 to TRBJ2-7; D may be TRBD2 (5 bases). This CDR3 has 15 residues. Trimming took off 1 base at V and 2 bases at J, with 12 bases between the two ends. Germline V CDR1 and CDR2: SGHTA, FQGNSA. This CDR3 reads CASSLGAARAYEQYF. The CDR3 DNA follows: TGTGCCAGCAGCTTAGGGGCGGCGCGGGCCTACGAGCAGTACTTC.

This clonotype was seen only a few times. The chain couples TRBV12-3 or TRBV12-4 to TRBJ1-4; D not certain. V shed 1 base and J shed 7 bases, with 13 bases lying between them. The length of the CDR3 is 15 residues. The DNA of the CDR3 is TGTGCCAGCAGTTTAGGCAGAGGATCGGTTGAAAAACTGTTTTTT. It encodes CASSLGRGSVEKLFF.

V usage is TRBV7-9 and J usage is TRBJ2-3; D is ambiguous. Trimming stripped 3 bases from V and 4 bases from J, with 14 bases between. CDR1 is SEHNR and CDR2 is FQNEAQ in the germline V gene (reference sequence). This CDR3 is built from 15 residues. CDR3: CASSLGSTPADTQYF. The CDR3 nucleotides are TGTGCCAGCAGCTTGGGTTCGACCCCCGCAGATACGCAGTATTTT.

This chain links TRBV6-1 with TRBJ2-2; 7 nucleotides align to TRBD1. Losses at the gene ends were 6 bases for V and 0 bases for J; bases not matched to a gene: 4. The germline V gene has CDR1 MNHNS and CDR2 SASEGT. The CDR3 spans 15 residues. The CDR3 bases are TGTGCCAGCAGGAAGACAGGGACGAACACCGGGGAGCTGTTTTTT. The encoded protein is CASRKTGTNTGELFF.

The gene calls are TRBV5-6 and TRBJ2-5; no clear D. Germline CDR1 reads SGHDT; CDR2 reads YYEEEE. Deletions cut 0 bases from V and 5 bases from J, with 11 bases between. The CDR3 sequence is 14 residues long. The CDR3: CASSLGKTRETQYF. The CDR3 nucleotides read TGTGCCAGCAGCTTGGGCAAAACCCGGGAGACCCAGTACTTC.

This clonotype has only a few counts. V gene TRBV11-1 combines with J gene TRBJ2-3; 8 bases are a match to TRBD2. Germline CDR1 and CDR2: SGHAT and FQDESV (reference sequence). V gave up 1 base and J gave up 1 base; unmatched junction bases: 1. CDR3 length: 15 residues. CDR3 sequence: CASSLVRGGTDTQYF. The CDR3 coding sequence is TGTGCCAGCAGCTTAGTGCGGGGGGGCACAGATACGCAGTATTTT.

The V and J genes are TRBV29-1 and TRBJ2-3; the D gene could be TRBD1 or TRBD2 (6 bases each). The length of the CDR3 is 14 residues. V shed 4 bases and J shed 1 base, with 12 bases lying between them. Germline assignment: CDR1 SQVTM and CDR2 ANQGSEA. The CDR3 region is CSVVPGARTDTQYF. Here the CDR3 DNA reads TGCAGCGTTGTCCCGGGGGCCCGCACAGATACGCAGTATTTT.

CDR3 residues: CSATRDTYNEQFF. In nucleotides, the CDR3 is TGCAGTGCCACCCGGGACACCTACAATGAGCAGTTCTTC. The chain links TRBV20-1 to TRBJ2-1; a weak D match, TRBD1 (6 bases). Per the germline V gene, CDR1 is DFQATT and CDR2 is SNEGSKA (reference sequence). The V end was cut by 6 bases, the J end by 2 bases, with 11 bases between. The CDR3 runs to 13 residues.

This chain joins TRBV10-3 and TRBJ2-1; D may be TRBD1 (5 bases). The CDR3 has 12 amino acids. Between the trimmed V and J ends, which lost 11 bases and 0 bases, there was a span of 8 bases. Looked up from germline, CDR1 is ENHRY and CDR2 is SYGVKD. In DNA form, the CDR3 reads TGTGCCGCAGGGATCTCCTACAATGAGCAGTTCTTC. Translated: CAAGISYNEQFF.

This clonotype was seen more than once but under ten times. The chain combines TRBV5-1 with TRBJ2-7; 8 bases line up with TRBD1. With V trimmed by 2 bases and J by 2 bases, 6 bases remained unmatched. Germline values: CDR1 SGHRS, CDR2 YFSETQ. The CDR3 length is 15 residues. The CDR3 region has the DNA TGCGCCAGCAGCTTTGACGACAGGGGACCCTACGAGCAGTACTTC. Translating it yields CASSFDDRGPYEQYF.

The rearrangement uses TRBV29-1 and TRBJ1-1; a weak D match, TRBD1 (5 bases). Per the germline V gene, CDR1 is SQVTM and CDR2 is ANQGSEA. This CDR3 contains 12 residues. Between the trimmed V and J ends, which lost 3 bases and 1 base, there was a span of 6 bases. In DNA, the CDR3 is TGCAGCGTTGAGAGGGGGAACACTGAAGCTTTCTTT. Translated, it gives CSVERGNTEAFF.

This clonotype was seen a few times. The chain joins TRBV25-1 to TRBJ2-4, with 9 bases identical to TRBD1. The CDR3 contains 20 residues. In germline, CDR1 is MGHDK, CDR2 SYGVNS. After removal of 2 bases from V and 1 base from J, the junction contained 15 bases not matched to a gene. The CDR3 region is CASSEGGTGWMLPAKNIQYF. The CDR3 DNA reads as TGTGCCAGCAGTGAAGGGGGGACAGGGTGGATGTTGCCGGCCAAAAACATTCAGTACTTC.

The rearrangement uses TRBV19 and TRBJ2-2; D ambiguous. Germline CDR1 LNHDA, CDR2 SQIVND (reference sequence). The CDR3 consists of 14 residues. Trimming removed 11 bases at V and 0 bases at J, with 13 bases between. This chain's CDR3 is CAAKMKANTGELFF. As DNA, the CDR3 is TGTGCCGCCAAGATGAAAGCGAACACCGGGGAGCTGTTTTTT.

V and J are TRBV6-1 and TRBJ1-1; no firm D call. The CDR3 is 13 amino acids. CDR1 and CDR2 (germline): MNHNS, SASEGT. V was trimmed by 4 bases and J by 1 base, leaving 7 bases between them. CDR3 in DNA: TGTGCCAGCAGTGGCCCCGAGAACACTGAAGCTTTCTTT. This codes for CASSGPENTEAFF.

This clonotype turned up a few times. This chain links TRBV5-1 with TRBJ2-1, with D perhaps TRBD2 (5 bases). Germline lookup yields CDR1 SGHRS and CDR2 YFSETQ. With 4 bases removed from V and 4 bases from J, the gap between germline ends came to 15 bases. The CDR3 consists of 15 residues. As DNA, the CDR3 is TGCGCCAGCAGCCCCTACCCCGGGGTTTACAATGAGCAGTTCTTC. The encoded protein is CASSPYPGVYNEQFF.

This clonotype was seen more than once but under ten times. V and J are TRBV27 and TRBJ2-7; the D call may be TRBD1 or TRBD2 (5 bases each). The CDR3 has 13 residues. CDR1 MNHEY and CDR2 SMNVEV come from the germline V gene (reference sequence). Trimming cost V 7 bases and J 0 bases, with 10 bases left between them. The CDR3, as DNA: TGTGCCAGCACCTCCGGGGCCTCCTACGAGCAGTACTTC. Amino acids: CASTSGASYEQYF.

There are a few counts of this clonotype. The chain couples TRBV20-1 to TRBJ2-7, with D uncertain. The CDR3 is made up of 13 amino acids. V dropped 3 bases and J dropped 2 bases, with 11 bases sitting between them. CDR1 is DFQATT, CDR2 SNEGSKA, per germline (reference sequence). The CDR3 DNA sequence: TGCAGTGCTAGGGTAGTAACCCCCTACGAGCAGTACTTC. Its translation: CSARVVTPYEQYF.

The chain links TRBV7-9 to TRBJ2-4; TRBD1 agrees at 8 bases. The V segment lost 4 bases and the J segment 1 base; nucleotides outside the gene matches: 6. The germline CDR1 and CDR2 sequences are SEHNR and FQNEAQ (reference sequence). The CDR3 has 16 amino acids. This CDR3 reads CASSYGQGNAKNIQYF. The CDR3 region has the DNA TGTGCCAGCAGCTATGGACAGGGCAACGCCAAAAACATTCAGTACTTC.

The chain recombines TRBV20-1 with TRBJ2-5; 7 bases match TRBD2. Germline trimming cut 3 bases from V and 2 bases from J; bases unmatched to any gene: 6. Germline V CDR1 and CDR2: DFQATT, SNEGSKA (reference sequence). There are 14 residues in the CDR3. This chain's CDR3 is CSASPASGQETQYF. For the CDR3, the DNA is TGCAGTGCTAGCCCGGCTAGCGGACAAGAGACCCAGTACTTC.

This clonotype was observed a handful of times. The chain uses TRBV28 and TRBJ2-1, with a weak D call TRBD1 (6 bases). This CDR3 comprises 16 residues. Deletions cut 4 bases from V and 0 bases from J, with 13 bases between. Germline V gene lookup returns CDR1 MDHEN and CDR2 SYDVKM. CDR3: CASSSGASSSYNEQFF. CDR3 DNA: TGTGCCAGCAGTTCAGGGGCCTCGAGCTCCTACAATGAGCAGTTCTTC.

This clonotype was seen more than once but under ten times. The chain carries TRBV20-1 and TRBJ2-5, with a possible D match to TRBD2 (6 bases). CDR1 is DFQATT and CDR2 is SNEGSKA in the germline V gene (reference sequence). The ends were cut back, 3 bases at V and 2 bases at J, with 10 bases in the middle. The CDR3 loop spans 13 amino acids. The CDR3 coding sequence is TGCAGTGCTAGTAGGGGACTTCAAGAGACCCAGTACTTC. Encoded protein: CSASRGLQETQYF.

The sample holds a few counts of this clonotype. The genes are TRBV20-1 and TRBJ2-5; D is ambiguous. Germline V gene lookup returns CDR1 DFQATT and CDR2 SNEGSKA (reference sequence). Trimming shortened V by 4 bases and J by 3 bases, and 9 bases separated the two germline ends. The CDR3 has 12 residues. CDR3 amino acids: CSATRRKETQYF. CDR3 bases: TGCAGTGCTACACGCCGGAAAGAGACCCAGTACTTC.

This clonotype has a handful of counts. The chain recombines TRBV20-1 with TRBJ2-6; TRBD2 is a possible D gene (5 bases). Germline V lookup: CDR1 DFQATT, CDR2 SNEGSKA (reference sequence). CDR3 length equals 14 residues. The V end was cut by 6 bases, the J end by 0 bases, with 9 bases between. DNA for the CDR3: TGCAGTGCAGCGGAGAGCTCTGGGGCCAACGTCCTGACTTTC. Protein: CSAAESSGANVLTF.

The chain employs TRBV6-2 or TRBV6-3 and TRBJ2-7; TRBD2 might be the D (6 bases). V lost 6 bases and J 2 bases, leaving 14 bases between the germline ends. This CDR3 has 14 residues. Germline V gene lookup returns CDR1 MNHEY and CDR2 SVGEGT. CDR3 DNA: TGTGCCAGCAGGGGACTCCCCGATACCTACGAGCAGTACTTC. Translating gives CASRGLPDTYEQYF.

The CDR3 loop is CATGIRQLGNEQFF. CDR3 DNA sequence: TGTGCCACCGGTATAAGACAGTTAGGCAATGAGCAGTTCTTC. The chain recombines TRBV15 with TRBJ2-1; D possibly corresponds to TRBD1 (5 bases). Per the germline V gene, CDR1 is LNHNV and CDR2 is YYDKDF (reference sequence). The ends were cut back, 8 bases at V and 6 bases at J, with 17 bases in the middle. CDR3 length: 14 residues.